This TCR beta chain derives from a study of shared clonotypes between healthy human individuals. Study outcomes and limitations: Generation probability values for non-shared clonotypes were lower than those for clonotypes shared by all four donors. Although depth was large, rarefaction showed that sequencing of the sorted subsets was incomplete. Generally, naive subsets (rather than memory subsets) showed larger estimated richness.

Concerning this clone itself: Antigen specificity is unknown. The identical CDR3 is also encoded by other nucleotide sequences in the sample.

The CDR3 consists of 16 residues. V lost 2 bases, J lost 0 bases, and 11 bases lay in between. The germline V gene has CDR1 KGHSH and CDR2 LQKENI. Donors, healthy HIV-negative adults, lacked recent acute infections or vaccinations. Sequencing used immunoSEQ multiplex PCR; TCRdb keeps in-frame clones, though not all of them. The sample holds roughly 1,500,000 clones, 98% to 99% seen once. The sequence was obtained from a man aged 25 to 45 in good health. The sample was naive CD4+ T cells sorted from blood. Subset meaning: CD45RA+ positively selected. V gene TRBV18 combines with J gene TRBJ2-1; a weak D match, TRBD2 (5 bases). CDR3 nucleotide sequence: TGTGCCAGCTCACCATTATCGGGAAGCTCCTACAATGAGCAGTTCTTC. It specifies CASSPLSGSSYNEQFF. Looking up the rest from reference TRBV18 and TRBJ2-1 gives the full variable domain: NAGVMQNPRHLVRRRGQEARLRCSPMKGHSHVYWYRQLPEEGLKFMVYLQKENIIDESGMPKERFSAEFPKEGPSILRIQQVVRGDSAAYFCASSPLSGSSYNEQFFGPGTRLTVL.